The 29 T cell receptor beta chains listed next were all sequenced from one sample in a study of T cells in localized non-small cell lung cancer. Generated by immunoSEQ multiplex PCR, the TCRdb table keeps only in-frame clones and is missing some. The sample comprises tens of thousands of clones, 88% of which are singletons, and 4.2% rests with the top ten. The sample in question was peripheral blood, obtained before any cancer treatment. These receptors all stem from a woman between 35 and 70 years old with stage I lung adenocarcinoma.

The CDR3 loop is CASSTDRGYEQYF. CDR3 bases: TGTGCCAGTAGTACCGACAGGGGATACGAGCAGTACTTC. The chain has TRBV19 and TRBJ2-7; 8 positions match TRBD1. The CDR3 sequence is 13 residues long. CDR1 is LNHDA and CDR2 is SQIVND in the germline V gene (reference sequence). The V segment lost 4 bases and the J segment 4 bases; nucleotides outside the gene matches: 3.

The chain uses TRBV9 and TRBJ2-1; no reliable D call. Per the germline V gene, CDR1 is SGDLS and CDR2 is YYNGEE. The CDR3 spans 14 residues. V lost 5 bases to trimming and J lost 0 bases, with 9 bases between them. The CDR3 DNA is TGTGCCAGCAGTCCGTCTGGCTCCTACAATGAGCAGTTCTTC. It yields the protein CASSPSGSYNEQFF.

The V and J genes are TRBV27 and TRBJ2-3, with a possible D match to TRBD1 (6 bases). This CDR3 contains 19 residues. The V gene's germline CDR1 is MNHEY and CDR2 SMNVEV (reference sequence). The V gene lost 5 bases and the J gene lost 4 bases, with 28 bases spanning the gap. The CDR3 nucleotides are TGTGCCAGCAGTATTAGAATCCTGGGTCAGGGGTGGGGATCAGATACGCAGTATTTT. It specifies CASSIRILGQGWGSDTQYF.

The V and J genes are TRBV25-1 and TRBJ2-1; TRBD1 might be the D (6 bases). Germline lookup yields CDR1 MGHDK and CDR2 SYGVNS. Trimming stripped 2 bases from V and 3 bases from J, with 11 bases between. The CDR3 is 15 amino acids. The CDR3 nucleotides are TGTGCCAGCAGTGAAGGGATGACAGGCTACAATGAGCAGTTCTTC. This gives the protein CASSEGMTGYNEQFF. The full variable domain, completed using reference TRBV25-1 and TRBJ2-1, is EADIYQTPRYLVIGTGKKITLECSQTMGHDKMYWYQQDPGMELHLIHYSYGVNSTEKGDLSSESTVSRIRTEHFPLTLESARPSHTSQYLCASSEGMTGYNEQFFGPGTRLTVL.

The V and J genes are TRBV5-5 and TRBJ2-2; 9 positions agree with TRBD1. Germline V CDR1 and CDR2: SGHKS, YYEKEE (reference sequence). After removal of 5 bases from V and 5 bases from J, the junction contained 13 bases not matched to a gene. There are 17 residues in the CDR3. CDR3 sequence: CASSSGQGRVRTGELFF. The CDR3 DNA follows: TGTGCCAGCAGTTCTGGACAGGGGCGAGTTCGTACCGGGGAGCTGTTTTTT.

This chain links TRBV19 with TRBJ2-2; tentatively, D is TRBD2 (6 bases). The CDR3 is 13 amino acids. The germline gives CDR1 LNHDA, CDR2 SQIVND (reference sequence). The chain's CDR3 is CATRGTNTGELFF. The CDR3 coding sequence is TGTGCGACCCGGGGGACCAACACCGGGGAGCTGTTTTTT.

CDR3 sequence reads: CASSLLWGGTGELFF. DNA for the CDR3: TGTGCCAGCAGCTTATTGTGGGGAGGCACCGGGGAGCTGTTTTTT. The chain carries TRBV7-9 and TRBJ2-2; D perhaps matches TRBD2 (6 bases). With 2 bases removed from V and 4 bases from J, the gap between germline ends came to 11 bases. CDR3 length: 15 amino acids. Germline CDR1 SEHNR, CDR2 FQNEAQ (reference sequence).

The chain employs TRBV7-2 and TRBJ2-5; 13 bases match TRBD2. CDR1 is SGHTA and CDR2 is FQGNSA in the germline V gene. V was pared by 5 bases and J by 9 bases, with 12 bases of the junction left unmatched. This CDR3 comprises 16 residues. The CDR3 DNA sequence: TGTGCCAGCAGCCATGGCGGGACTAGCGGGGATGGGGCCCAGTACTTC. It is translated as CASSHGGTSGDGAQYF.

In this sample, this clone turned up once. The identical CDR3 is also encoded by other nucleotide sequences in the sample. This chain uses TRBV7-6 with TRBJ1-3; TRBD1 matches 9 bases. Germline CDR1 is SGHVS and CDR2 is FNYEAQ. The V segment lost 4 bases and the J segment 1 base; nucleotides outside the gene matches: 5. CDR3 size: 16 residues. The CDR3 nucleotides are TGTGCCAGCAGCTCGGGACAGGGAATATCTGGAAACACCATATATTTT. Its protein product is CASSSGQGISGNTIYF.

The count of this clone is one. The CDR3 DNA is TGCAGTGCTTCCTCCCGGGACATTCAGTACTTC. Its translation: CSASSRDIQYF. The chain is built from TRBV20-1 and TRBJ2-4; the D is unclear. The CDR3 extends over 11 amino acids. Germline V CDR1 and CDR2: DFQATT, SNEGSKA (reference sequence). Trimming removed 5 bases from V and 8 bases from J, with 10 bases in between.

The chain has TRBV7-9 and TRBJ2-2; D possibly corresponds to TRBD2 (5 bases). The CDR3 extends over 13 amino acids. Trimming cost V 3 bases and J 5 bases, with 7 bases left between them. Looked up from germline, CDR1 is SEHNR and CDR2 is FQNEAQ (reference sequence). The CDR3 here is CASSFGVTGELFF. The CDR3 coding sequence is TGTGCCAGCAGCTTCGGGGTAACCGGGGAGCTGTTTTTT. Full variable domain (outside the CDR3, taken from reference TRBV7-9 and TRBJ2-2): DTGVSQNPRHKITKRGQNVTFRCDPISEHNRLYWYRQTLGQGPEFLTYFQNEAQLEKSRLLSDRFSAERPKGSFSTLEIQRTEQGDSAMYLCASSFGVTGELFFGEGSRLTVL.

J is TRBJ2-7 and V is TRBV6-6; D is undetermined. Germline V gene sequence: CDR1 MNHNY, CDR2 SVGAGI (reference sequence). V lost 7 bases and J lost 4, with 8 bases in between. This CDR3 contains 11 residues. CDR3 amino acids: CASTNNYEQYF. CDR3 nucleotide sequence: TGTGCCAGCACAAATAATTACGAGCAGTACTTC.

The chain carries TRBV7-2 and TRBJ2-7; 8 positions match TRBD2. This CDR3 has 16 amino acids. V shed 5 bases and J 6 bases; nucleotides not matched to a gene: 15. Per germline, CDR1 SGHTA and CDR2 FQGNSA. CDR3 region: CASSPRGERGPSEQYF. As DNA, the CDR3 is TGTGCCAGCAGCCCTAGGGGGGAGCGGGGGCCCAGCGAGCAGTACTTC.

In this sample, this clone turned up once. The CDR3 is CASRTDSYGYTF. The CDR3 region has the DNA TGCGCCAGCAGGACAGACTCCTATGGCTACACCTTC. This sequence joins TRBV10-2 and TRBJ1-2; tentative D call: TRBD1 (5 bases). The V end lost 6 bases, the J end lost 4 bases, and 9 bases lay between the germline ends. Germline V lookup: CDR1 WSHSY, CDR2 SAAADI. CDR3 length: 12 amino acids.

The chain carries TRBV11-2 and TRBJ2-7; 8 positions agree with TRBD1. V gave up 5 bases and J gave up 0 bases; unmatched junction bases: 6. This CDR3 has 15 amino acids. The V gene's germline CDR1 is SGHAT and CDR2 FQNNGV. The DNA for the CDR3 is TGTGCCAGCAGCACGCCGACAGGGGCCTCCTACGAGCAGTACTTC. Protein product: CASSTPTGASYEQYF.

This chain joins TRBV7-2 and TRBJ2-7, with 9 bases fitting TRBD1. The CDR3 loop spans 15 amino acids. Trimming at V came to 2 bases and at J to 5 bases, leaving 7 bases not matched to a gene. The germline V gene has CDR1 SGHTA and CDR2 FQGNSA. The DNA of the CDR3 is TGTGCCAGCAGCTTATTGTGGGACAGGGAGGACGAGCAGTACTTC. Residues: CASSLLWDREDEQYF. The entire variable domain, with the rest obtained from reference TRBV7-2 and TRBJ2-7, is as follows: GAGVSQSPSNKVTEKGKDVELRCDPISGHTALYWYRQSLGQGLEFLIYFQGNSAPDKSGLPSDRFSAERTGGSVSTLTIQRTQQEDSAVYLCASSLLWDREDEQYFGPGTRLTVT.

This clone was recorded only once. This chain joins TRBV15 and TRBJ1-6, with D possibly being TRBD1 (5 bases). Germline CDR1 LNHNV, CDR2 YYDKDF (reference sequence). Trimming cost V 7 bases and J 7 bases, with 14 bases left between them. This CDR3 has 14 residues. CDR3 sequence: CATTPGLNNSPLHF. The CDR3 DNA sequence: TGTGCCACCACCCCGGGACTGAACAATTCACCCCTCCACTTT.

The chain uses TRBV4-3 and TRBJ1-2; no firm D call. The CDR3 has 18 amino acids. V lost 0 bases, J lost 2 bases, and 19 bases lay in between. Germline V CDR1 and CDR2: LGHNA, YSLEER. CDR3 amino acids: CASSQDRRDIPLNYGYTF. The CDR3, as DNA: TGCGCCAGCAGCCAAGATCGGAGGGATATTCCGCTGAACTATGGCTACACCTTC.

This clone has a handful of counts. This sequence joins TRBV25-1 and TRBJ2-5, with D perhaps matching TRBD2 (5 bases). The CDR3 runs to 10 residues. V lost 10 bases and J 2 bases, leaving 5 bases between the germline ends. CDR1 is MGHDK, CDR2 SYGVNS, per germline. CDR3 protein: CATGQETQYF. The CDR3 DNA is TGTGCCACGGGGCAAGAGACCCAGTACTTC.

The CDR3 region is CAWTCREGPEPSPGATGELFF. CDR3 coding DNA: TGTGCCTGGACCTGCCGGGAGGGGCCGGAGCCAAGCCCAGGGGCCACCGGGGAGCTGTTTTTT. V and J are TRBV30 and TRBJ2-2; the match to TRBD2 covers 8 bases. The CDR3 is 21 residues long. Germline assignment: CDR1 GTSNPN and CDR2 SVGIG (reference sequence). V shed 4 bases, J shed 4 bases, and the junction held 26 bases outside the gene matches.

The rearrangement links TRBV30 to TRBJ1-2, with 10 bases lining up with TRBD1. The length of the CDR3 is 16 residues. After removal of 2 bases from V and 1 base from J, the junction contained 7 bases not matched to a gene. Germline loops: CDR1 GTSNPN, CDR2 SVGIG (reference sequence). CDR3 protein: CAWSPPWDRGNYGYTF. For the CDR3, the DNA is TGTGCCTGGAGTCCACCATGGGACAGGGGTAACTATGGCTACACCTTC.

The CDR3 DNA reads TGTGCCAGTAGTCCCAGGGACAGGGCAAGAACTAGCGGGGGGATTAATGAGCAGTTCTTC. It yields the protein CASSPRDRARTSGGINEQFF. The rearrangement joins TRBV19 to TRBJ2-1; the match to TRBD2 covers 12 bases. CDR1 is LNHDA and CDR2 is SQIVND in the germline V gene (reference sequence). Trimming removed 5 bases from V and 7 bases from J; junction bases left unmatched: 21. This CDR3 has 20 amino acids.

This clone has only one observation. This chain connects TRBV7-9 to TRBJ1-2; D gene uncertain. CDR3 length equals 14 residues. Germline CDR1 reads SEHNR; CDR2 reads FQNEAQ (reference sequence). V was pared by 3 bases and J by 9 bases, with 17 bases between. DNA of the CDR3: TGTGCCAGCAGCTTGGACCAGGCAGTTCGGAGCTACACCTTC. Amino acids: CASSLDQAVRSYTF.

This clone was found a few times. This sequence joins TRBV5-6 and TRBJ2-7; no clear D. Trimming removed 2 bases at V and 6 bases at J, with 6 bases between. This CDR3 has 11 amino acids. In germline, CDR1 is SGHDT, CDR2 YYEEEE. For the CDR3, the DNA is TGTGCCAGCAGCTTTCGACGCGAGCAGTACTTC. Translating it yields CASSFRREQYF.

The genes are TRBV6-6 and TRBJ2-3; D is unresolved. Trimming took 5 bases from V and 4 from J, leaving 10 bases between them. CDR3 length: 13 residues. CDR1 and CDR2 from the germline V gene are MNHNY and SVGAGI (reference sequence). CDR3 region: CASSASGADTQYF. Here the CDR3 DNA reads TGTGCCAGCAGTGCCTCTGGCGCAGATACGCAGTATTTT.

This clone has only one observation. The chain uses TRBV2 and TRBJ1-3, with D possibly TRBD1 on 6 matching bases. The CDR3 length is 15 residues. Germline loops: CDR1 SNHLY, CDR2 FYNNEI. The V and J ends lost 6 bases and 4 bases respectively, with 16 bases between them. CDR3 bases: TGTGCCAGCAGCGGGGGCCTCGATCGAGGAAACACCATATATTTT. Encoded protein: CASSGGLDRGNTIYF.

J is TRBJ2-3 and V is TRBV4-1; 7 nucleotides agree with TRBD2. Germline V lookup: CDR1 MGHRA, CDR2 YSYEKL. V was clipped by 3 bases and J by 2 bases; unmatched bases: 5. CDR3 length: 15 residues. The DNA of the CDR3 is TGCGCCAGCAGCCAGGCGGGGGTGCTCACAGATACGCAGTATTTT. It translates to CASSQAGVLTDTQYF.

This clone was recorded once. The chain combines TRBV11-1 with TRBJ2-1; 13 positions agree with TRBD2. Germline trimming cut 3 bases from V and 6 bases from J; bases unmatched to any gene: 2. The CDR3 totals 15 residues. CDR1 and CDR2 (germline): SGHAT, FQDESV (reference sequence). CDR3 in DNA: TGTGCCAGCAGCTTCGGGACTAGCGGGACCAATGAGCAGTTCTTC. This translates into CASSFGTSGTNEQFF. The full variable domain, with the rest looked up from reference TRBV11-1 and TRBJ2-1, is EAEVAQSPRYKITEKSQAVAFWCDPISGHATLYWYRQILGQGPELLVQFQDESVVDDSQLPKDRFSAERLKGVDSTLKIQPAELGDSAMYLCASSFGTSGTNEQFFGPGTRLTVL.

The chain recombines TRBV11-3 with TRBJ1-1; D perhaps matches TRBD1 (6 bases). The germline V gene encodes CDR1 SGHNT and CDR2 YENEEA. Trimming removed 10 bases from V and 4 bases from J, with 19 bases in between. The CDR3 is 14 residues long. CDR3 residues: CATFRGGESTEAFF. The CDR3 nucleotides read TGTGCCACCTTTAGGGGGGGAGAAAGCACTGAAGCTTTCTTT.